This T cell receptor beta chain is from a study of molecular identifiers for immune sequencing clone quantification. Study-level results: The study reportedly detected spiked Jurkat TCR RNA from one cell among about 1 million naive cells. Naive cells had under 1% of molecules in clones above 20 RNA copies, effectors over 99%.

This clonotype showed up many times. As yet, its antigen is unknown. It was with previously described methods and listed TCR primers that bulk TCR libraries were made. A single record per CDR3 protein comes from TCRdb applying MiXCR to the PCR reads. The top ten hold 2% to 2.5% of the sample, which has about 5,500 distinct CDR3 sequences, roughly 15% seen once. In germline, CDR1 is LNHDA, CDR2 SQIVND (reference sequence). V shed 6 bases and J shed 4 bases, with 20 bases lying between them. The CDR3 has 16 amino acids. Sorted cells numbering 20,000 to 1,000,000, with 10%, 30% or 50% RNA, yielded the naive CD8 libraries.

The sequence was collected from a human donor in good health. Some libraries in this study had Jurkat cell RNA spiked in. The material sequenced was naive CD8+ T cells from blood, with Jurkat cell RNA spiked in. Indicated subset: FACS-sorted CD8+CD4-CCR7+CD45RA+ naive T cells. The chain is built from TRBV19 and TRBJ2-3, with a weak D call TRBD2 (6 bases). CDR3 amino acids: CASSPYSGLPADTQYF. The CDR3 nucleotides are TGTGCCAGTAGCCCATACTCGGGACTCCCGGCAGATACGCAGTATTTT.